Listed below are T cell receptor beta chains from one sample, sequenced in a study of tumor-infiltrating lymphocytes in primary liver carcinoma. TCRdb itself ran the multiplex PCR reads through MiXCR, one entry per CDR3 protein. Of about 22,000 distinct CDR3 sequences listed, approximately 80% are singletons. Sequencing input: liver tumor tissue from sampling region 2. Every receptor here comes from a woman aged 30 to 39 with primary liver carcinoma and hepatitis B virus infection. CDR3s include the opening cysteine and the closing phenylalanine or tryptophan.

j_gene	v_gene	CDR3aa
TRBJ1-2	TRBV12-3/TRBV12-4	CVSSPRDSYSYTF
TRBJ1-1	TRBV12-3/TRBV12-4	CASSLGGGNSEAFF
TRBJ2-1	TRBV11-3	CASSFGARSYNVQFF
TRBJ2-5	TRBV10-3	CAFSESGSRQETRYF
TRBJ2-3	TRBV5-4	CTSSNPAASGSRKDTQYF
TRBJ1-2	TRBV6-2/TRBV6-3	CASSIQAHYGYTF
TRBJ2-1	TRBV29-1	CSLVGWEGRTFF
TRBJ2-1	TRBV7-3	CASSTEGKVYNEQFF
TRBJ1-2	TRBV11-2	CAGSLDGMTGRCYTF
TRBJ1-2	TRBV6-5	CASSIEFRAAQGYTF
TRBJ2-1	TRBV11-3	CASSFRARSYDEQFF
TRBJ2-7	TRBV4-3	CASIQDRWTGRERYF
TRBJ2-5	TRBV29-1	CSIGVRAAETQYF
TRBJ2-1	TRBV10-3	CAISESGTGAYNEQFF
TRBJ2-3	TRBV5-4	CASSVDGDPPLTGTQYF
TRBJ1-1	TRBV9	CVSSVGDVVETFF
TRBJ2-3	TRBV24-1	CATSDTIETVMQYF
TRBJ2-5	TRBV11-2	CASSFLTRAAEAQYF
TRBJ2-5	TRBV11-2	CASSYRRLVGTQYF
TRBJ2-1	TRBV10-3	CAISESVAGAYNEQFF
TRBJ2-1	TRBV11-2	CASSLLARKGEQLF
TRBJ1-5	TRBV5-1	CASSLMGDQPQHF